This T cell receptor beta chain was observed in a study of blood T cells in healthy people across ages. Whole-study results and caveats: Long-lived donors exceeded aged donors in naive CD4+ cells and diversity. Unknown donor CMV status possibly confounded expanded clonotype changes.

The use of a sample-barcoded 5' primer and a J-beta primer mix characterized a second PCR of roughly 7 to 11 cycles. Every cDNA molecule bore a tag from a template-switch adaptor containing 12 random nucleotides. TCRdb called the 5' RACE reads again in MiXCR, with one record for every CDR3 protein. The sample records about 730,000 distinct CDR3 sequences, roughly two fifths being singletons. In the case of this clonotype: The antigen remains unidentified.

Sequences were obtained from blood. The receptor's source is a woman aged 55-70 years in good health.

CDR3 nucleotide sequence: TGCGCCAGCAGCCCCGTTCTAGCGGGGGAGACCCAGTACTTC. Translating it yields CASSPVLAGETQYF. The rearrangement uses TRBV5-1 and TRBJ2-7; 9 positions match TRBD2. The end of the DNA is better explained by TRBJ2-5, so the J call may be wrong. The germline gives CDR1 SGHRS, CDR2 YFSETQ. The CDR3 is 14 amino acids.